These T cell receptor beta chains were read from a single sample in a study of memory CD4+ T cells and cytomegalovirus serostatus. Clones were sequenced by immunoSEQ multiplex PCR, and TCRdb holds only the in-frame ones, with some missing. This table holds 55,000 to 75,000 clones, 82% found once. Sequenced material: memory CD4+ T cells from blood. The receptors stem from an adult in good health and CMV-seronegative. Both conserved end residues are part of each CDR3. The D gene is left open where the match is weak. Clone size is not always given. Where it is, it says once, few, many or a class for expanded clones.

d_call: TRBD1; clone_size: .; j_call: TRBJ2-2; v_call: TRBV15; cdr3_nt: TGTGCCACCAGCAGGGATCAGGGGGTGGGGGCCGGGGAGCTGTTTTTT; cdr3_aa: CATSRDQGVGAGELFF
d_call: TRBD2; clone_size: few; j_call: TRBJ2-7; v_call: TRBV15; cdr3_nt: TGTGCCACCAGCAGAGCCGGGACTAGCGGGATGGTCGAGCAGTACTTC; cdr3_aa: CATSRAGTSGMVEQYF
d_call: .; clone_size: .; j_call: TRBJ2-1; v_call: TRBV27; cdr3_nt: TGTGCCAGCAGTTTGGGAGGAGGCATGGAGCAGTTCTTC; cdr3_aa: CASSLGGGMEQFF
d_call: .; clone_size: .; j_call: TRBJ2-2; v_call: TRBV28; cdr3_nt: TGTGCCAGCAGAGACTACGCGAACACCGGGGAGCTGTTTTTT; cdr3_aa: CASRDYANTGELFF
d_call: TRBD1; clone_size: .; j_call: TRBJ2-3; v_call: TRBV18; cdr3_nt: TGTGCCAGCTCATCGGGGACAGCAGATACGCAGTATTTT; cdr3_aa: CASSSGTADTQYF
d_call: .; clone_size: .; j_call: TRBJ2-2; v_call: TRBV6-5; cdr3_nt: TGTGCCAGCAGTTACCAGGGGACGAACACCGGGGAGCTGTTTTTT; cdr3_aa: CASSYQGTNTGELFF
d_call: .; clone_size: .; j_call: TRBJ1-5; v_call: TRBV19; cdr3_nt: TGTGCCAGTCGTAGCAGAGGACAGAGCAATCAGCCCCAGCATTTT; cdr3_aa: CASRSRGQSNQPQHF
d_call: .; clone_size: few; j_call: TRBJ2-1; v_call: TRBV12-5; cdr3_nt: TGTGCTAGTGGTGGGCAGGGGCGGGGGCCCTACAATGAGCAGTTCTTC; cdr3_aa: CASGGQGRGPYNEQFF
d_call: .; clone_size: .; j_call: TRBJ1-1; v_call: TRBV7-8; cdr3_nt: TGTGCCAGCACCTTAGTTGGAGGAAACCAGGGCACTGAAGCTTTCTTT; cdr3_aa: CASTLVGGNQGTEAFF
d_call: .; clone_size: .; j_call: TRBJ2-1; v_call: TRBV11-2; cdr3_nt: TGTGCCAGCAGCTCCCGGTTGAGCCCCGCGGCAGACAAGAGCAATGAGCAGTTCTTC; cdr3_aa: CASSSRLSPAADKSNEQFF
d_call: TRBD1; clone_size: .; j_call: TRBJ1-3; v_call: TRBV5-4; cdr3_nt: TGTGCCAGCAGCTTCGGACAGGGAACACCACGTGGAAACACCATATATTTT; cdr3_aa: CASSFGQGTPRGNTIYF
d_call: TRBD2; clone_size: .; j_call: TRBJ2-5; v_call: TRBV30; cdr3_nt: TGTGCCTGGAGTGCCGGACTAGGAGGGCTAAGAGAGACCCAGTACTTC; cdr3_aa: CAWSAGLGGLRETQYF
d_call: .; clone_size: .; j_call: TRBJ2-7; v_call: TRBV7-9; cdr3_nt: TGTGCCAGCAGAGACAGGCCCCCGAGGAACGAGCAGTACTTC; cdr3_aa: CASRDRPPRNEQYF
d_call: .; clone_size: .; j_call: TRBJ1-1; v_call: TRBV29-1; cdr3_nt: TGCAGCGTTGAAAAGTCCCAGACTATGAACACTGAAGCTTTCTTT; cdr3_aa: CSVEKSQTMNTEAFF
d_call: TRBD2; clone_size: .; j_call: TRBJ2-1; v_call: TRBV4-1; cdr3_nt: TGCGCCAGCAGCCAAGAAGCGGCGGGAGGCCTAAATGAGCAGTTCTTC; cdr3_aa: CASSQEAAGGLNEQFF
d_call: TRBD2; clone_size: .; j_call: TRBJ2-1; v_call: TRBV4-1; cdr3_nt: TGCGCCAGCAGCTCCTCTGAGAATAGCGGGGGTGAGCAGTTCTTC; cdr3_aa: CASSSSENSGGEQFF
d_call: .; clone_size: .; j_call: TRBJ1-5; v_call: TRBV7-2; cdr3_nt: TGTGCCAGCAGCCAGGACAGTAATCAGCCCCAGCATTTT; cdr3_aa: CASSQDSNQPQHF
d_call: .; clone_size: .; j_call: TRBJ2-1; v_call: TRBV11-3; cdr3_nt: TGTGCCAGCAGCTTATATTCTGGTGAGCAGTTCTTC; cdr3_aa: CASSLYSGEQFF
d_call: .; clone_size: .; j_call: TRBJ2-1; v_call: TRBV7-9; cdr3_nt: TGTGCCAGCAGTTTTGAGGGGGAGCAGTTCTTC; cdr3_aa: CASSFEGEQFF
d_call: TRBD1; clone_size: .; j_call: TRBJ1-2; v_call: TRBV28; cdr3_nt: TGTGCCAGCTTTACAGGGGGCTATGGCTACACCTTC; cdr3_aa: CASFTGGYGYTF
d_call: TRBD1; clone_size: .; j_call: TRBJ2-7; v_call: TRBV19; cdr3_nt: TGTGCCAGCAGCCCATTTCGACAGGGGGGATCCTACGAGCAGTACTTC; cdr3_aa: CASSPFRQGGSYEQYF
d_call: .; clone_size: few; j_call: TRBJ2-7; v_call: TRBV28; cdr3_nt: TGTGCCAGCAGTTTAAGTGGAGGGGGAACCTACGAGCAGTACTTC; cdr3_aa: CASSLSGGGTYEQYF
d_call: .; clone_size: .; j_call: TRBJ2-7; v_call: TRBV5-1; cdr3_nt: TGCGCCAGCAGCCGACCGGGGTACGAGCAGTACTTC; cdr3_aa: CASSRPGYEQYF
d_call: .; clone_size: .; j_call: TRBJ2-7; v_call: TRBV28; cdr3_nt: TGTGCCAGCAGTCTCAGTGCGAGCTTGTACGAGCAGTACTTC; cdr3_aa: CASSLSASLYEQYF
d_call: .; clone_size: once; j_call: TRBJ2-5; v_call: TRBV7-2; cdr3_nt: TGTGCCAGCAGCTTAGTTTGGGTCGGGGAAGAGACCCAGTACTTC; cdr3_aa: CASSLVWVGEETQYF
d_call: .; clone_size: .; j_call: TRBJ1-2; v_call: TRBV7-3; cdr3_nt: TGTGCCAGCAGCTTACTCCCCGGGACGGCCTATGGCTACACCTTC; cdr3_aa: CASSLLPGTAYGYTF
d_call: .; clone_size: .; j_call: TRBJ1-2; v_call: TRBV27; cdr3_nt: TGTGCCAGCAGTAAACAGGGTAGCTATGGCTACACCTTC; cdr3_aa: CASSKQGSYGYTF
d_call: .; clone_size: .; j_call: TRBJ1-1; v_call: TRBV29-1; cdr3_nt: TGCAGCGTTGACGGTGGGCTTGGCACTGAAGCTTTCTTT; cdr3_aa: CSVDGGLGTEAFF
d_call: .; clone_size: once; j_call: TRBJ1-1; v_call: TRBV15; cdr3_nt: TGTGCCACCAGCAGACTTCGACAGATCCACACTGAAGCTTTCTTT; cdr3_aa: CATSRLRQIHTEAFF
d_call: TRBD1; clone_size: .; j_call: TRBJ2-7; v_call: TRBV7-9; cdr3_nt: TGTGCCAGCAGCACGGAACAGGGGCTTTCCACCCGGCAGTACTTC; cdr3_aa: CASSTEQGLSTRQYF
d_call: TRBD1; clone_size: .; j_call: TRBJ1-2; v_call: TRBV13; cdr3_nt: TGTGCCAGCAGCTTAGTTTCAGGGGGAGGAGGCTACACCTTC; cdr3_aa: CASSLVSGGGGYTF
d_call: .; clone_size: .; j_call: TRBJ2-1; v_call: TRBV7-2; cdr3_nt: TGTGCCAGCAGCTTAGGGCTACTAGATGAGCAGTTCTTC; cdr3_aa: CASSLGLLDEQFF
d_call: TRBD2; clone_size: .; j_call: TRBJ2-1; v_call: TRBV6-4; cdr3_nt: TGTGCCAGCAGTGACGCGGGGGGGCCAAATGAGCAGTTCTTC; cdr3_aa: CASSDAGGPNEQFF
d_call: .; clone_size: .; j_call: TRBJ2-7; v_call: TRBV6-6; cdr3_nt: TGTGCCAGCAGAAGGGGAGCTACCCGCTCTTGGGAGCAGTACTTC; cdr3_aa: CASRRGATRSWEQYF
d_call: TRBD1; clone_size: few; j_call: TRBJ2-1; v_call: TRBV7-3; cdr3_nt: TGTGCCAGCAGCCCGAACGACAGGGGCAGGCAGTTCTTC; cdr3_aa: CASSPNDRGRQFF
d_call: TRBD1; clone_size: .; j_call: TRBJ2-1; v_call: TRBV9; cdr3_nt: TGTGCCAGCACCGTCGGGGACAGGGTATTGGGTGAGCAGTTCTTC; cdr3_aa: CASTVGDRVLGEQFF
d_call: .; clone_size: .; j_call: TRBJ2-7; v_call: TRBV6-6; cdr3_nt: TGTGCCAGCAGTTCACGCGAGGGGGCCTACGAGCAGTACTTC; cdr3_aa: CASSSREGAYEQYF
d_call: TRBD2; clone_size: once; j_call: TRBJ2-2; v_call: TRBV19; cdr3_nt: TGTGCCAGTAGGCCTAGCGGGACGAAGAACACCGGGGAGCTGTTTTTT; cdr3_aa: CASRPSGTKNTGELFF
d_call: .; clone_size: few; j_call: TRBJ1-6; v_call: TRBV7-9; cdr3_nt: TGTGCCAGCAGCTTAGGGACGGGCCGCAATTCACCCCTCCACTTT; cdr3_aa: CASSLGTGRNSPLHF
d_call: .; clone_size: .; j_call: TRBJ1-3; v_call: TRBV30; cdr3_nt: TGTGCCTGGAGTGTCTGGGGTATAGACACCATATATTTT; cdr3_aa: CAWSVWGIDTIYF
d_call: TRBD1; clone_size: .; j_call: TRBJ1-2; v_call: TRBV5-1; cdr3_nt: TGCGCCAGCAGCGGACAGGGGTACTATGGCTACACCTTC; cdr3_aa: CASSGQGYYGYTF
d_call: .; clone_size: .; j_call: TRBJ2-3; v_call: TRBV28; cdr3_nt: TGTGCCAGCAGTATACCAGGGTCTGGTGTCACAGATACGCAGTATTTT; cdr3_aa: CASSIPGSGVTDTQYF
d_call: .; clone_size: .; j_call: TRBJ2-3; v_call: TRBV6-5; cdr3_nt: TGTGCCAGCAGTTACGGGGGTTACTTGGATACGCAGTATTTT; cdr3_aa: CASSYGGYLDTQYF
d_call: .; clone_size: .; j_call: TRBJ2-7; v_call: TRBV11-2; cdr3_nt: TGTGCCAGCGGCCAGACAGGTTACGAGCAGTACTTC; cdr3_aa: CASGQTGYEQYF
d_call: .; clone_size: .; j_call: TRBJ2-1; v_call: TRBV6-5; cdr3_nt: TGTGCCAGCGCGGCTGCAGGGTTCTCCTACAATGAGCAGTTCTTC; cdr3_aa: CASAAAGFSYNEQFF
d_call: .; clone_size: .; j_call: TRBJ1-3; v_call: TRBV9; cdr3_nt: TGTGCCAGCAGCCTCGGGGGCCCTGGAAACACCATATATTTT; cdr3_aa: CASSLGGPGNTIYF
d_call: TRBD2; clone_size: .; j_call: TRBJ2-1; v_call: TRBV6-1; cdr3_nt: TGTGCCAGCAGATTGACTAGCGGGGGGAATGAGCAGTTCTTC; cdr3_aa: CASRLTSGGNEQFF
d_call: TRBD1; clone_size: .; j_call: TRBJ1-1; v_call: TRBV13; cdr3_nt: TGTGCCAGCAGCCGCTCGGGACAGGTGACTGAAGCTTTCTTT; cdr3_aa: CASSRSGQVTEAFF
d_call: .; clone_size: .; j_call: TRBJ2-7; v_call: TRBV7-6; cdr3_nt: TGTGCCAGCAGCACCGGGATAGAATACGAGCAGTACTTC; cdr3_aa: CASSTGIEYEQYF
d_call: TRBD1; clone_size: .; j_call: TRBJ2-7; v_call: TRBV2; cdr3_nt: TGTGCCAGCGCAGGGGGCTCCTACGAGCAGTACTTC; cdr3_aa: CASAGGSYEQYF
d_call: TRBD2; clone_size: .; j_call: TRBJ2-1; v_call: TRBV7-3; cdr3_nt: TGTGCCAGCAGCCAGCAGCGGGGGGGTAACAATGAGCAGTTCTTC; cdr3_aa: CASSQQRGGNNEQFF
d_call: .; clone_size: .; j_call: TRBJ2-7; v_call: TRBV4-1; cdr3_nt: TGCGCCAGCAGCCACGGAGCGGTATTCTACGAGCAGTACTTC; cdr3_aa: CASSHGAVFYEQYF
d_call: .; clone_size: .; j_call: TRBJ1-5; v_call: TRBV6-6; cdr3_nt: TGTGCCAGCAAGGACGCAGGCTTAAATCAGCCCCAGCATTTT; cdr3_aa: CASKDAGLNQPQHF
d_call: TRBD1; clone_size: .; j_call: TRBJ1-6; v_call: TRBV28; cdr3_nt: TGTGCCAGCAGACCGGACAGGGGGCTTCTTTCACCCCTCCACTTT; cdr3_aa: CASRPDRGLLSPLHF
d_call: .; clone_size: .; j_call: TRBJ2-5; v_call: TRBV30; cdr3_nt: TGTGCCTGGGGGGGGCCCTCCTCGGGAGAGACCCAGTACTTC; cdr3_aa: CAWGGPSSGETQYF